This T cell receptor beta chain was captured in a study of cytomegalovirus exposure and HLA in healthy donors. Overall study context: Most genotyped donors, around four fifths of roughly 400, had Caucasian-associated genetic ancestry. Notes on the study in general: In vitro experiments confirmed that three CMV-associated chains were specific for CMV antigens.

Turning to this clone: The antigen is unknown.

As for the donors, each was a healthy bone marrow donor. Primers included in the PCR were 60 Vbeta and 13 Jbeta primers. Sequenced by immunoSEQ multiplex PCR; TCRdb stores in-frame clones only, minus some. The table lists approximately 110,000 clones. The sample consisted of PBMCs. This TCR was sampled from a man aged 35-49 years in good health and CMV-seropositive.

In DNA, the CDR3 is TGTGCCAGCAGAATGACAGGTAGAGGGGGTGGCTACACCTTC. Translated: CASRMTGRGGGYTF. J is TRBJ1-2 and V is TRBV6-1, with a possible D match to TRBD1 (6 bases). Germline V gene data show CDR1 as MNHNS and CDR2 as SASEGT. This CDR3 spans 14 amino acids. V lost 6 bases to trimming and J lost 7 bases, with 18 bases between them.